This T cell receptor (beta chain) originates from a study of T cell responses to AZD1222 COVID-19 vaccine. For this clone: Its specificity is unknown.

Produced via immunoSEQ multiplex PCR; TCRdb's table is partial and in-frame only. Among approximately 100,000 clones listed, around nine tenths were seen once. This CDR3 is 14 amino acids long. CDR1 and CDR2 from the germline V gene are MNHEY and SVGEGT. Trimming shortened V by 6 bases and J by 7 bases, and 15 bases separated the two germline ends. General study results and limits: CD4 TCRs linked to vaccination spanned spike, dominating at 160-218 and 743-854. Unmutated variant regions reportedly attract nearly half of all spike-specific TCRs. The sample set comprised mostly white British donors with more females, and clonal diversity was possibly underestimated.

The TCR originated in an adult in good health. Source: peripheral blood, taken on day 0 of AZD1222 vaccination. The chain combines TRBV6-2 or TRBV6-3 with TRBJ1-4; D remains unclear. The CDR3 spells CASSLPGVGEKLFF. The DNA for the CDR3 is TGTGCCAGCAGCCTACCGGGTGTAGGTGAAAAACTGTTTTTT.